Shown below are 12 T cell receptor beta chains from a single sample sequenced in a study of blood T cell repertoires in COVID-19. Some clones are missing from TCRdb's copy, which holds only in-frame ones; the method was immunoSEQ multiplex PCR. The sample has 150,000 to 180,000 clones, 70% to 85% seen once. Sequencing was performed on peripheral blood. The source of these receptors is a woman aged 55 to 70 with acute or convalescent COVID-19.

The J gene is TRBJ1-6, the V gene TRBV18, with 7 bases that match TRBD1. The CDR3 totals 15 residues. The J segment lost 10 bases and the V segment lost 3 bases, leaving 9 bases of the junction unmatched. Germline V gene data show CDR1 as KGHSH and CDR2 as LQKENI. CDR3 nucleotide sequence: TGTGCCAGCTCACCCTATGACAGGGTAGACTCACCCCTCCACTTT. Its translation is CASSPYDRVDSPLHF.

J is TRBJ2-1 and V is TRBV15; D is uncertain. The CDR3 is made up of 16 amino acids. Germline V gene data show CDR1 as LNHNV and CDR2 as YYDKDF (reference sequence). The V and J ends lost 0 bases and 4 bases respectively, with 13 bases between them. The CDR3 DNA reads as TGTGCCACCAGCAGAGATGTCGTAAGAGGTTACAATGAGCAGTTCTTC. Translating gives CATSRDVVRGYNEQFF.

This clone occurred a few times. The chain has TRBV6-5 and TRBJ1-1; TRBD1 matches at 9 bases. After removal of 7 bases from V and 8 bases from J, the junction contained 11 bases not matched to a gene. Germline V gene lookup returns CDR1 MNHEY and CDR2 SVGAGI. The CDR3 runs 14 residues. In DNA form, the CDR3 reads TGTGCCAGCACCTTACTACAGGGGGCTAGCGAAGCTTTCTTT. This gives the protein CASTLLQGASEAFF.

This chain links TRBV10-1 with TRBJ1-3; no definite D call. The germline V and J ends were trimmed by 8 bases and 0 bases, with 8 bases remaining between them. Germline lookup yields CDR1 WNHNN and CDR2 SYGVQD (reference sequence). This CDR3 comprises 13 residues. For the CDR3, the DNA is TGCGCCAGCGGGTGGAGCTCTGGAAACACCATATATTTT. It encodes CASGWSSGNTIYF.

The rearrangement joins TRBV4-1 to TRBJ1-2; unclear D gene. The V gene's germline CDR1 is MGHRA and CDR2 YSYEKL. CDR3 length equals 17 residues. V lost 0 bases to trimming and J lost 1 base, with 15 bases between them. The CDR3 DNA reads TGCGCCAGCAGCCAAGATAGGGTGACGACTAGTAACTATGGCTACACCTTC. Its translation: CASSQDRVTTSNYGYTF.

The chain couples TRBV30 to TRBJ1-1, with 7 bases identical to TRBD1. The CDR3 is 12 amino acids. Trimming took 4 bases from V and 6 from J; bases not matched to a gene: 5. Germline V gene sequence: CDR1 GTSNPN, CDR2 SVGIG (reference sequence). CDR3 region: CAWNRGSPEAFF. The CDR3 bases are TGTGCCTGGAACAGGGGCAGTCCTGAAGCTTTCTTT.

This chain links TRBV19 with TRBJ2-3, with a weak D call TRBD2 (7 bases). The ends were cut back, 5 bases at V and 4 bases at J, with 16 bases in the middle. Germline lookup yields CDR1 LNHDA and CDR2 SQIVND (reference sequence). The CDR3 totals 15 residues. DNA for the CDR3: TGTGCCAGTAGTGGGGCGGGGGCCGCTTCAGATACGCAGTATTTT. This encodes CASSGAGAASDTQYF. The variable domain in full, completed from reference TRBV19 and TRBJ2-3, reads DGGITQSPKYLFRKEGQNVTLSCEQNLNHDAMYWYRQDPGQGLRLIYYSQIVNDFQKGDIAEGYSVSREKKESFPLTVTSAQKNPTAFYLCASSGAGAASDTQYFGPGTRLTVL.

V usage is TRBV5-4 and J usage is TRBJ1-5; no clear D gene. There are 13 residues in the CDR3. V gave up 0 bases and J gave up 7 bases, with 8 bases separating them. The germline CDR1 and CDR2 sequences are SGHNT and YYREEE (reference sequence). CDR3 sequence reads: CASSLGAGQPQHF. DNA of the CDR3: TGTGCCAGCAGCTTGGGGGCGGGGCAGCCCCAGCATTTT.

The chain employs TRBV4-2 and TRBJ2-2, with 7 bases identical to TRBD2. Germline values: CDR1 LGHNA, CDR2 YNFKEQ. The CDR3 is made up of 18 amino acids. Trimming at V came to 1 base and at J to 3 bases, leaving 11 bases not matched to a gene. CDR3 DNA: TGTGCCAGCAGCCAAGTACCCCTTGGGGGGGTCGACACCGGGGAGCTGTTTTTT. Its protein is CASSQVPLGGVDTGELFF.

This clone was detected only once. This chain connects TRBV28 to TRBJ1-1; TRBD1 aligns across 7 bases. V lost 8 bases to trimming and J lost 5 bases; unmatched junction nucleotides: 20. The germline V gene encodes CDR1 MDHEN and CDR2 SYDVKM. CDR3 length equals 17 residues. The CDR3 DNA sequence: TGTGCCAGCCTCGTGCGACAGGGTCGGGGGAGTGAAACTGAAGCTTTCTTT. Protein: CASLVRQGRGSETEAFF.

The chain links TRBV29-1 to TRBJ1-3, with D uncertain. Trimming removed 4 bases at V and 2 bases at J, with 9 bases between. The length of the CDR3 is 13 residues. Germline V gene sequence: CDR1 SQVTM, CDR2 ANQGSEA. Here the CDR3 reads CSVVGSAGNTIYF. The CDR3 nucleotides are TGCAGCGTTGTGGGGAGCGCTGGAAACACCATATATTTT.

CDR3 amino acids: CASSTTSDETQYF. The DNA of the CDR3 is TGTGCCAGCAGTACCACTAGCGATGAGACCCAGTACTTC. This chain links TRBV6-6 with TRBJ2-5; the match to TRBD2 covers 7 bases. CDR3 length equals 13 residues. Looked up from germline, CDR1 is MNHNY and CDR2 is SVGAGI (reference sequence). V lost 5 bases, J lost 5 bases, and 5 bases stayed unmatched.